This T cell receptor (beta chain) was retrieved from a study of beta chain features in type 1 diabetes. General study points: Moderate yet significant TCRB CDR3 shortening was seen in Type 1 diabetes patients in all four CD4+ subsets.

Notes on this clone: The antigen is not known.

The sequenced template was cDNA made from the entire isolated RNA. Only in-frame clones appear in the TCRdb table, and some are missing; sequencing was by immunoSEQ multiplex PCR. The sample records fewer than 350,000 clones, 15% being singletons. This CDR3 has 13 residues. Germline V CDR1 and CDR2: SEHNR, FQNEAQ (reference sequence). Trimming removed 5 bases at V and 3 bases at J, with 9 bases between. V usage is TRBV7-9 and J usage is TRBJ2-3; D perhaps matches TRBD2 (5 bases). The receptor was derived from a man between 18 and 29 years old with type 1 diabetes. The sample consisted of naive CD4+ T cells from blood. The DNA for the CDR3 is TGTGCCAGCAGCGCGACGGGGACAGATACGCAGTATTTT. This sequence encodes CASSATGTDTQYF.